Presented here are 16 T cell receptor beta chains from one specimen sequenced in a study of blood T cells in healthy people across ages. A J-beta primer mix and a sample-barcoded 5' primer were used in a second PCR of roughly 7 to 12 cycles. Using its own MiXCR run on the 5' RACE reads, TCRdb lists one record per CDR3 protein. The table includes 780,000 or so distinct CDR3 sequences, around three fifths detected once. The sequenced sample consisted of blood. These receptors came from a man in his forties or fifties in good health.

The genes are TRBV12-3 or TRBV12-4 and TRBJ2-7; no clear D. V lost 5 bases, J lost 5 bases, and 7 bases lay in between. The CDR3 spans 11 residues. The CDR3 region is CASSLYHEQYF. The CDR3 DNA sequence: TGTGCCAGCAGTCTCTATCACGAGCAGTACTTC.

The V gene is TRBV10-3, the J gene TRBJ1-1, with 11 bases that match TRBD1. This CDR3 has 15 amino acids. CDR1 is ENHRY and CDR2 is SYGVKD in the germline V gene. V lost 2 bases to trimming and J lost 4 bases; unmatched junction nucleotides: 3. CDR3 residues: CAISEPGTGGTEAFF. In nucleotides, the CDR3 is TGTGCCATCAGTGAGCCTGGGACAGGGGGCACTGAAGCTTTCTTT.

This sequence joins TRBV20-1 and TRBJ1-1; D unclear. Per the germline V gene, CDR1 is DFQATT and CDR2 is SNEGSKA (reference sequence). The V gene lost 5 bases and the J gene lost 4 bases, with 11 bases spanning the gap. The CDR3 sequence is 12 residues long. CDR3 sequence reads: CSAYGESTEAFF. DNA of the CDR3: TGCAGTGCTTACGGTGAGAGCACTGAAGCTTTCTTT.

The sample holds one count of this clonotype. CDR3 DNA sequence: TGTGCCAGCAGCTTAGCGGGGAATTTCCCCTCCTACAATGAGCAGTTCTTC. Translated: CASSLAGNFPSYNEQFF. This sequence joins TRBV7-9 and TRBJ2-1; no definite D call. The CDR3 spans 17 residues. Germline CDR1 reads SEHNR; CDR2 reads FQNEAQ (reference sequence). The V and J ends lost 0 bases and 0 bases respectively, with 12 bases between them.

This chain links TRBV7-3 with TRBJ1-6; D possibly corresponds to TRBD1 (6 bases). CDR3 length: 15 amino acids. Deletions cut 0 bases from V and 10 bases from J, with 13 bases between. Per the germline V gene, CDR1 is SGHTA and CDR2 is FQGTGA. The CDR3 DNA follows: TGTGCCAGCAGCTTAACCGCAGGGGCGGGATCACCCCTCCACTTT. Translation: CASSLTAGAGSPLHF.

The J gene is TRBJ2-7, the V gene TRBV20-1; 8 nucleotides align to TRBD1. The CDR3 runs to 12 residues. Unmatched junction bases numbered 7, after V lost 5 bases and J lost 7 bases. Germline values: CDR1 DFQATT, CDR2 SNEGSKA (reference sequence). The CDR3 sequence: CSALDRVWEQYF. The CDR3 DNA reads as TGCAGTGCTTTGGACAGGGTGTGGGAGCAGTACTTC.

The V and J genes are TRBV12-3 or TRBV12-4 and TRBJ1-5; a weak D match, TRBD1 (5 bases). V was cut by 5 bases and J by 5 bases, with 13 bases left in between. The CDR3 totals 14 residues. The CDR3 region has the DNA TGTGCCAGCAGTCGGGAATCAGGGTATCAGCCCCAGCATTTT. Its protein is CASSRESGYQPQHF.

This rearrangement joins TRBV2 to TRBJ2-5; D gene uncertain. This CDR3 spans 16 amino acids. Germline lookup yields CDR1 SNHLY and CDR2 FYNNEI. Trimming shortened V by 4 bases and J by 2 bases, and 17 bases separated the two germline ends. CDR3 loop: CASSVSNGHLQETQYF. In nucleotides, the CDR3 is TGTGCCAGCAGTGTCTCGAATGGGCACTTACAAGAGACCCAGTACTTC.

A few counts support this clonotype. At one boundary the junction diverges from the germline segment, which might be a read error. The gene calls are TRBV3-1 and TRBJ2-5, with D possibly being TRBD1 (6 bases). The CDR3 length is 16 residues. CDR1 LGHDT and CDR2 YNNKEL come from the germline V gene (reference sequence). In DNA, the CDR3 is TGTGCCAGCAGGCAAGGACAGACCGGGTCCCAAGAGACCCAGTACTTC. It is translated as CASRQGQTGSQETQYF.

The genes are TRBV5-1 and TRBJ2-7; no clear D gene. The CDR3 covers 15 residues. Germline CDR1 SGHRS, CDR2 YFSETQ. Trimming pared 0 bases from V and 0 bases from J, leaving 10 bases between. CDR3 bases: TGCGCCAGCAGCTTGGTTACGGGTAGCTCCTACGAGCAGTACTTC. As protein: CASSLVTGSSYEQYF. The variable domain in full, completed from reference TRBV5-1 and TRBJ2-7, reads KAGVTQTPRYLIKTRGQQVTLSCSPISGHRSVSWYQQTPGQGLQFLFEYFSETQRNKGNFPGRFSGRQFSNSRSEMNVSTLELGDSALYLCASSLVTGSSYEQYFGPGTRLTVT.

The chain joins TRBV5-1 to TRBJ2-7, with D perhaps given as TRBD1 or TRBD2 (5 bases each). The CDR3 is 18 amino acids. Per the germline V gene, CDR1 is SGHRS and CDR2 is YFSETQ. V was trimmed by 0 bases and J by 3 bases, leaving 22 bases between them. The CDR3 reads CASSLVEGSVRTIYEQYF. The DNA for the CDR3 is TGCGCCAGCAGCTTGGTCGAGGGGTCGGTGCGGACGATCTACGAGCAGTACTTC.

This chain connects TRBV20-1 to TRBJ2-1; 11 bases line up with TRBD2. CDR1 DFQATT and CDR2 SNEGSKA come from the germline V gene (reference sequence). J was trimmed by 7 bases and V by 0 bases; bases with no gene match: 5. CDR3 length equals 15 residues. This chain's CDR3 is CSARDPTSGKNEQFF. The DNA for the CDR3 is TGCAGTGCTAGAGATCCGACTAGCGGGAAGAATGAGCAGTTCTTC.

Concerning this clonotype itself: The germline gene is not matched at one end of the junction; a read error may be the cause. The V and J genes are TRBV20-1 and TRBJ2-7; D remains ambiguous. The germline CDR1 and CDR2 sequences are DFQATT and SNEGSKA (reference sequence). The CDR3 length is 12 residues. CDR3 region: CGAGRISSEQYF. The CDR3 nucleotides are TGCGGTGCTGGCCGGATCTCATCCGAGCAGTACTTC.

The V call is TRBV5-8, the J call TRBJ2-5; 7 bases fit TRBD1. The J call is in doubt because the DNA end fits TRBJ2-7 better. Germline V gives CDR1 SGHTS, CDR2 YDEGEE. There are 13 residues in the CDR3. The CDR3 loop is CASRRGQAGEQYF. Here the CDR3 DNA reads TGTGCCAGCAGACGCGGACAGGCAGGCGAGCAGTACTTC.

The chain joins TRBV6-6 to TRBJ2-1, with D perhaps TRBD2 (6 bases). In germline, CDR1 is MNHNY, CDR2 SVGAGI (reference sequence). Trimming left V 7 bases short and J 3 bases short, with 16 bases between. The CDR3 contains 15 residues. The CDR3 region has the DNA TGTGCCAGCAATGGCGGAGGGTCCCTCTACAATGAGCAGTTCTTC. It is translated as CASNGGGSLYNEQFF.

CDR3 nucleotides: TGTGCCAGCAGCCCCACGGCCTCCCGAGCCACAGATACGCAGTATTTT. This codes for CASSPTASRATDTQYF. The chain carries TRBV3-1 and TRBJ2-3; D gene unclear. The CDR3 runs 16 residues. From germline, CDR1 is LGHDT and CDR2 YNNKEL (reference sequence). The germline V and J ends were trimmed by 4 bases and 2 bases, with 16 bases remaining between them.